The 2 T cell receptor beta chains in this list originate from one sample, sequenced in a study of T-cell memory formation after mild COVID-19. TCRdb itself ran the 5' RACE reads through MiXCR, one entry per CDR3 protein. The profile covers roughly 340,000 distinct CDR3 sequences, with roughly 15% appearing a single time and about a fifth taken by the ten largest. Material: PBMCs or a T cell subset sorted from them (not recorded which). The origin of the receptors is a young man who had mild COVID-19 (a few samples of this study predate the infection). Cell type and time point are not known.

The chain joins TRBV25-1 to TRBJ1-2; D unresolved. The CDR3 consists of 13 residues. The germline V gene encodes CDR1 MGHDK and CDR2 SYGVNS. V lost 2 bases and J lost 2, with 6 bases in between. The CDR3 DNA reads TGTGCCAGCAGTGAAGGGCTCAACTATGGCTACACCTTC. Protein sequence: CASSEGLNYGYTF.

This clonotype turned up a few times. This chain joins TRBV7-3 and TRBJ2-1, with TRBD1 identical over 12 bases. CDR3 length: 14 residues. The junction had 4 bases not matched to a gene; V was cut back by 4 bases and J by 9 bases. The germline V gene has CDR1 SGHTA and CDR2 FQGTGA. The CDR3 is CASSSGTGGTEQFF. For the CDR3, the DNA is TGTGCCAGCAGCTCTGGGACAGGGGGCACTGAGCAGTTCTTC.